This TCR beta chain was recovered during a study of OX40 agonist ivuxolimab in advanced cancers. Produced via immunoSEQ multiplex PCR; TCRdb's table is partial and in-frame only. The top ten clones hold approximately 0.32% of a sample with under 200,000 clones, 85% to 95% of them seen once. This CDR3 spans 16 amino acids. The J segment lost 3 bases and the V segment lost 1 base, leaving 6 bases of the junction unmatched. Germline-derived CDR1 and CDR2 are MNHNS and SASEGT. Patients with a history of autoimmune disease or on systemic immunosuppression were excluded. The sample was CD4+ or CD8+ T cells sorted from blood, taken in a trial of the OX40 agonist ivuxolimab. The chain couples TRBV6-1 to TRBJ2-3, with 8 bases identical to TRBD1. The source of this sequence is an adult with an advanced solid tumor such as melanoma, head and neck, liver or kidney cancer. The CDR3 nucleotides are TGTGCCAGCAGTGAAGGGCAGGGGGCTGGAACAGATACGCAGTATTTT. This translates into CASSEGQGAGTDTQYF.